One sample yielded the 28 T cell receptor beta chains listed below, sequenced in a study of blood T cells in healthy people across ages. Using a J-beta primer mix together with a sample-barcoded 5' primer, a second PCR was run for about 7 to 12 cycles. Using its own MiXCR run on the 5' RACE reads, TCRdb lists one record per CDR3 protein. The sample has 700,000 to 950,000 distinct CDR3 sequences; roughly 60% are singletons. Sequencing input: blood. The receptors here all came from a man younger than 45 in good health.

The chain uses TRBV7-9 and TRBJ1-2; TRBD1 matches at 7 bases. V was pared by 4 bases and J by 5 bases, with 7 bases of the junction left unmatched. The CDR3 spans 14 residues. From germline, CDR1 is SEHNR and CDR2 FQNEAQ (reference sequence). CDR3 DNA sequence: TGTGCCAGCAGCTCAGGACAGGTCCTTTATGGCTACACCTTC. This codes for CASSSGQVLYGYTF.

V and J are TRBV7-2 and TRBJ1-2; D gene unclear. The V end lost 4 bases, the J end lost 3 bases, and 15 bases lay between the germline ends. The CDR3 runs 15 residues. Germline values: CDR1 SGHTA, CDR2 FQGNSA. This chain's CDR3 is CASSSDLVEYYGYTF. In DNA, the CDR3 is TGTGCCAGCAGCTCCGACCTAGTAGAGTACTATGGCTACACCTTC.

V gene TRBV14 combines with J gene TRBJ2-7, with a possible D match to TRBD1 (5 bases). In germline, CDR1 is SGHDN, CDR2 FVKESK. V lost 7 bases, J lost 1 base, and 17 bases lay in between. This CDR3 is 15 amino acids long. The CDR3 DNA follows: TGTGCCAGCATTAGGACAAGCCTTATTTCCTACGAGCAGTACTTC. Amino acids: CASIRTSLISYEQYF.

V is TRBV19 and J is TRBJ1-1; 7 nucleotides align to TRBD1. Germline lookup yields CDR1 LNHDA and CDR2 SQIVND (reference sequence). V gave up 5 bases and J gave up 8 bases; unmatched junction bases: 8. The CDR3 runs 13 residues. The chain's CDR3 is CASSSDREREAFF. DNA for the CDR3: TGTGCCAGTAGTTCAGACAGGGAGAGAGAAGCTTTCTTT.

This clonotype was counted many times. This chain uses TRBV4-1 with TRBJ2-5; D unresolved. The CDR3 is made up of 14 amino acids. Germline V gives CDR1 MGHRA, CDR2 YSYEKL. V dropped 1 base and J dropped 5 bases, with 11 bases sitting between them. The CDR3 spells CASSQGLARETQYF. For the CDR3, the DNA is TGCGCCAGCAGCCAAGGATTAGCTAGGGAGACCCAGTACTTC.

V usage is TRBV15 and J usage is TRBJ2-7; D is perhaps TRBD1 (6 bases). Germline V gene sequence: CDR1 LNHNV, CDR2 YYDKDF (reference sequence). V shed 9 bases and J shed 2 bases, with 14 bases lying between them. The CDR3 covers 13 residues. The CDR3 DNA sequence: TGTGCCACTAAACCGGGACAAACCTACGAGCAGTACTTC. Protein: CATKPGQTYEQYF.

CDR3 nucleotides: TGCAGTGCCTCCCGACCCATGGGGGAGCAGTACTTC. It is translated as CSASRPMGEQYF. The rearrangement links TRBV20-1 to TRBJ2-5; D may be TRBD1 or TRBD2 (5 bases each). Germline V gives CDR1 DFQATT, CDR2 SNEGSKA (reference sequence). The CDR3 totals 12 residues. V lost 6 bases to trimming and J lost 11 bases, with 19 bases between them.

This clonotype has more than one count but fewer than ten. This chain joins TRBV20-1 and TRBJ2-5, with D perhaps TRBD2 (6 bases). V dropped 6 bases and J dropped 4 bases, with 21 bases sitting between them. The germline CDR1 and CDR2 sequences are DFQATT and SNEGSKA (reference sequence). The CDR3 is 15 amino acids. The CDR3 protein is CSATTRATPGETQYF. In DNA, the CDR3 is TGCAGTGCCACGACTAGAGCTACCCCAGGAGAGACCCAGTACTTC.

This clonotype was counted once. The chain joins TRBV3-1 to TRBJ2-5; 12 bases are shared with TRBD2. The tail of the sequence fits TRBJ2-7 better, so the J call may be wrong. Per the germline V gene, CDR1 is LGHDT and CDR2 is YNNKEL (reference sequence). This CDR3 spans 16 amino acids. In nucleotides, the CDR3 is TGTGCCAGCAGCCGGGCTAGCGGGGGGGCTGGGTACGAGCAGTACTTC. This translates into CASSRASGGAGYEQYF.

The chain uses TRBV13 and TRBJ2-3; 8 nucleotides line up with TRBD2. With 4 bases clipped from V and 0 bases from J, the junction kept 3 bases outside the gene matches. The CDR3 covers 15 residues. Per germline, CDR1 PRHDT and CDR2 FYEKMQ (reference sequence). The chain's CDR3 is CASSSLAASTDTQYF. In DNA, the CDR3 is TGTGCCAGCAGCTCACTAGCGGCTAGCACAGATACGCAGTATTTT.

The rearrangement links TRBV7-2 to TRBJ2-4; unclear D gene. Germline V CDR1 and CDR2: SGHTA, FQGNSA. V was shortened by 3 bases and J by 3 bases, with 3 bases between the two germline ends. The CDR3 totals 12 residues. CDR3 in amino acids: CASSLNKNIQYF. The CDR3 region has the DNA TGTGCCAGCAGCTTGAACAAAAACATTCAGTACTTC.

The V call is TRBV20-1, the J call TRBJ2-3; D gene unclear. Per germline, CDR1 DFQATT and CDR2 SNEGSKA (reference sequence). V was cut by 2 bases and J by 8 bases, with 14 bases left in between. This CDR3 spans 13 amino acids. The CDR3 DNA is TGCAGTGCTAGACTCTTTGGTCTAGTTACGCAGTATTTT. Protein product: CSARLFGLVTQYF.

The chain combines TRBV7-2 with TRBJ1-2, with 7 bases that match TRBD1. The germline V gene encodes CDR1 SGHTA and CDR2 FQGNSA. Trimming took 5 bases from V and 7 from J; bases not matched to a gene: 10. This CDR3 is built from 14 residues. CDR3 DNA sequence: TGTGCCAGCAGCCCCACCTCGCAGGGGGGTGGCTACACCTTC. It yields the protein CASSPTSQGGGYTF.

This chain links TRBV10-3 with TRBJ2-7; either TRBD1 or TRBD2 may supply D (5 bases each). CDR3 size: 16 residues. Germline V lookup: CDR1 ENHRY, CDR2 SYGVKD. Trimming took 6 bases from V and 6 from J, leaving 24 bases between them. The CDR3 bases are TGTGCCATCAGGGTTGGGGACCGGGACGGGTTTTGCGAGCAGTACTTC. This codes for CAIRVGDRDGFCEQYF.

In nucleotides, the CDR3 is TGCGCCAGCAGCTTTAACACAGGGAGTCAAGAGACCCAGTACTTC. Amino acid sequence: CASSFNTGSQETQYF. This rearrangement joins TRBV5-1 to TRBJ2-5; tentative D call: TRBD1 (6 bases). The V end lost 2 bases, the J end lost 2 bases, and 13 bases lay between the germline ends. CDR1 and CDR2 from the germline V gene are SGHRS and YFSETQ. This CDR3 is built from 15 residues. Full variable domain (missing parts from reference TRBV5-1 and TRBJ2-5): KAGVTQTPRYLIKTRGQQVTLSCSPISGHRSVSWYQQTPGQGLQFLFEYFSETQRNKGNFPGRFSGRQFSNSRSEMNVSTLELGDSALYLCASSFNTGSQETQYFGPGTRLLVL.

This clonotype has more than one count but fewer than ten. This chain links TRBV20-1 with TRBJ1-1; no clear D. This CDR3 is 11 amino acids long. Germline-derived CDR1 and CDR2 are DFQATT and SNEGSKA (reference sequence). Trimming shortened V by 5 bases and J by 4 bases, and 8 bases separated the two germline ends. The CDR3 DNA reads as TGCAGTGCTTACAGAAGCACTGAAGCTTTCTTT. This gives the protein CSAYRSTEAFF.

This rearrangement joins TRBV5-1 to TRBJ1-2; TRBD1 matches 8 bases. Germline V gene lookup returns CDR1 SGHRS and CDR2 YFSETQ. The CDR3 spans 14 residues. Unmatched junction bases numbered 4, after V lost 1 base and J lost 5 bases. This CDR3 reads CASSLPGQEYGYTF. The CDR3 DNA is TGCGCCAGCAGCTTGCCGGGACAGGAGTATGGCTACACCTTC.

The chain uses TRBV4-1 and TRBJ2-3; D is possibly TRBD2 (6 bases). The germline gives CDR1 MGHRA, CDR2 YSYEKL. V shed 3 bases and J shed 7 bases, with 14 bases lying between them. The CDR3 length is 14 residues. CDR3 protein: CASSHPGTPNTQYF. The CDR3 DNA is TGCGCCAGCAGCCACCCCGGGACTCCAAATACGCAGTATTTT.

The chain recombines TRBV7-9 with TRBJ1-5; 8 bases match TRBD1. This CDR3 region has 15 residues. The junction had 7 bases not matched to a gene; V was cut back by 5 bases and J by 4 bases. Looked up from germline, CDR1 is SEHNR and CDR2 is FQNEAQ (reference sequence). CDR3 region: CASSTTTGGNQPQHF. In DNA, the CDR3 is TGTGCCAGCAGCACGACTACAGGGGGAAATCAGCCCCAGCATTTT. The full variable domain, its missing parts supplied by reference TRBV7-9 and TRBJ1-5, is DTGVSQNPRHKITKRGQNVTFRCDPISEHNRLYWYRQTLGQGPEFLTYFQNEAQLEKSRLLSDRFSAERPKGSFSTLEIQRTEQGDSAMYLCASSTTTGGNQPQHFGDGTRLSIL.

This clonotype was counted between two and nine times. This sequence joins TRBV7-9 and TRBJ2-7; D not resolved. The germline V and J ends were trimmed by 3 bases and 3 bases, with 12 bases remaining between them. CDR1 and CDR2 (germline): SEHNR, FQNEAQ (reference sequence). The CDR3 runs 14 residues. CDR3 DNA sequence: TGTGCCAGCAGCTTCTCTACGACCCACTACGAGCAGTACTTC. The encoded protein is CASSFSTTHYEQYF.

The chain couples TRBV20-1 to TRBJ2-4; D assignment may be TRBD1 or TRBD2 (5 bases each). The J call may be faulty, since TRBJ2-7 better matches the DNA end. There are 15 residues in the CDR3. Per the germline V gene, CDR1 is DFQATT and CDR2 is SNEGSKA (reference sequence). The CDR3 nucleotides read TGCAGTGCTAGAGATCCGGAGAGAGGGGCCTACGAGCAGTACTTC. Protein sequence: CSARDPERGAYEQYF.

This chain uses TRBV6-2 or TRBV6-3 with TRBJ1-2; D is unclear. V lost 6 bases and J lost 7, with 15 bases in between. From germline, CDR1 is MNHEY and CDR2 SVGEGT. There are 13 residues in the CDR3. This chain's CDR3 is CASRATSYSGYTF. CDR3 bases: TGTGCCAGCAGAGCTACGTCGTACTCTGGCTACACCTTC.

CDR3 in DNA: TGTGCCAGCAGTCCCGCTAGGTATCAAGAGACCCAGTACTTC. It codes for CASSPARYQETQYF. The rearrangement joins TRBV27 to TRBJ2-5; D is undetermined. CDR1 and CDR2 (germline): MNHEY, SMNVEV (reference sequence). The length of the CDR3 is 14 residues. V shed 5 bases and J shed 2 bases, with 12 bases lying between them.

The CDR3 nucleotides are TGTGCCAGCAGCCAAAATAAGAGCGTTCATGAGCAGTTCTTC. Its protein product is CASSQNKSVHEQFF. The V gene is TRBV4-2, the J gene TRBJ2-1; D ambiguous. Germline V gene sequence: CDR1 LGHNA, CDR2 YNFKEQ. V lost 2 bases and J 8 bases, leaving 13 bases between the germline ends. The CDR3 sequence is 14 residues long.

The chain recombines TRBV4-3 with TRBJ1-2; 9 bases align to TRBD1. The CDR3 spans 15 residues. V was clipped by 4 bases and J by 7 bases; unmatched bases: 10. Germline V CDR1 and CDR2: LGHNA, YSLEER. The CDR3 spells CASSLGTGKAGGYTF. The CDR3 coding sequence is TGCGCCAGCAGCCTAGGGACAGGGAAGGCAGGTGGCTACACCTTC.

The CDR3 coding sequence is TGTGCCAGCACCTTCCGGTCCCAAGAGACCCAGTACTTC. As protein: CASTFRSQETQYF. The chain carries TRBV28 and TRBJ2-5, with D unclear. Trimming removed 7 bases at V and 1 base at J, with 10 bases between. CDR1 is MDHEN, CDR2 SYDVKM, per germline. This CDR3 is built from 13 residues.

This clonotype was seen only a few times. The gene calls are TRBV6-7 and TRBJ2-2, with D possibly TRBD2 on 7 matching bases. TRBV6-7 is filed as an ORF, its function uncertain. This CDR3 contains 17 residues. V was shortened by 6 bases and J by 0 bases, with 17 bases between the two germline ends. CDR3 bases: TGTGCCAGCAGGGACTGGGGGGGGGCTTCGAACACCGGGGAGCTGTTTTTT. It is translated as CASRDWGGASNTGELFF.

V usage is TRBV20-1 and J usage is TRBJ2-1; TRBD2 aligns across 10 bases. CDR1 DFQATT and CDR2 SNEGSKA come from the germline V gene (reference sequence). The CDR3 has 16 amino acids. Germline trimming cut 0 bases from V and 7 bases from J; bases unmatched to any gene: 9. The chain's CDR3 is CSARDPTTSGLNEQFF. The CDR3 DNA reads as TGCAGTGCTAGAGATCCGACGACTAGCGGGTTAAATGAGCAGTTCTTC.